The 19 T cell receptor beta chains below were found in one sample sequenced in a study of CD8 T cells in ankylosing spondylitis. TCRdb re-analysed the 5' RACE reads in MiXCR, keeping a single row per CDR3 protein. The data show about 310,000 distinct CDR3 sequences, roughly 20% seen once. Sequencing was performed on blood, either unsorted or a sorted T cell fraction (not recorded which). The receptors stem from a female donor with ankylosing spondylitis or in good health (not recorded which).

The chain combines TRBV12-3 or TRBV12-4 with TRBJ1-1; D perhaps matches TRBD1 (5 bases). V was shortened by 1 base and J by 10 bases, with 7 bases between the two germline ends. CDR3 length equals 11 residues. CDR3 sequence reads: CASSLGGGAFF. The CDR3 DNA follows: TGTGCCAGCAGTTTAGGCGGGGGAGCTTTCTTT.

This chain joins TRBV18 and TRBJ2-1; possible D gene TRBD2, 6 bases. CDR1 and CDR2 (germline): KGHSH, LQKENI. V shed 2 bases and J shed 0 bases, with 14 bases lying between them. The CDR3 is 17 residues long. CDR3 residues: CASSPGAEGSSYNEQFF. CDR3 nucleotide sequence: TGTGCCAGCTCACCAGGAGCGGAGGGGAGCTCCTACAATGAGCAGTTCTTC.

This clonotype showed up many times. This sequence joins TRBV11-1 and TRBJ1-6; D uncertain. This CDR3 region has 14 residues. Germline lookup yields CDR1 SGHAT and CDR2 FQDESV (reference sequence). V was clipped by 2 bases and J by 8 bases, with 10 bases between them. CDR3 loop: CASSLRSLDSPLHF. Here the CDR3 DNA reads TGTGCCAGCAGCTTAAGGAGTTTAGATTCACCCCTCCACTTT.

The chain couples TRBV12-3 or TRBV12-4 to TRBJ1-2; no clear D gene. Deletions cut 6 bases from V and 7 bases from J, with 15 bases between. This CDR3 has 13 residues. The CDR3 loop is CASSSTQHGGYTF. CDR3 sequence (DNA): TGTGCCAGCAGCTCGACACAACATGGTGGCTACACCTTC.

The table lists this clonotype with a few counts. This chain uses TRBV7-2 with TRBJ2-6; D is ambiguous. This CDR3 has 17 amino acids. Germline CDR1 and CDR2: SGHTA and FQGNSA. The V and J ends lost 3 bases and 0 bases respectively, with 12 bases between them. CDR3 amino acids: CASSLAASDSGANVLTF. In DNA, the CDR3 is TGTGCCAGCAGCTTGGCGGCGTCCGACTCTGGGGCCAACGTCCTGACTTTC.

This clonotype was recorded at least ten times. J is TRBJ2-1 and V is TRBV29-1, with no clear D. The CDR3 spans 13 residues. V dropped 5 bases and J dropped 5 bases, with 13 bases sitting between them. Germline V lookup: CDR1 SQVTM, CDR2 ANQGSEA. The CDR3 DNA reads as TGCAGCGTTACTACAACCTCAAACAATGAGCAGTTCTTC. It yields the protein CSVTTTSNNEQFF.

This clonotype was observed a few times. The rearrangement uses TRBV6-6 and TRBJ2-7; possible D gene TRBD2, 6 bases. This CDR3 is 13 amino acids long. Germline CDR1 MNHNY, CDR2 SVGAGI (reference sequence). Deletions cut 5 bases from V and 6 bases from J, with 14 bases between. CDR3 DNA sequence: TGTGCCAGCAGTCTAGCGAATGGGAGCGAGCAGTACTTC. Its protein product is CASSLANGSEQYF.

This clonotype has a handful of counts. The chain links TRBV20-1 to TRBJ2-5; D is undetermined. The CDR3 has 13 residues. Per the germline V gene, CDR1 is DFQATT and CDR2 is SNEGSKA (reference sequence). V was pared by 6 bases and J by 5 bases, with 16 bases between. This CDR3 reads CSAGGVLGETQYF. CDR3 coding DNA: TGCAGTGCCGGCGGAGTATTGGGGGAGACCCAGTACTTC.

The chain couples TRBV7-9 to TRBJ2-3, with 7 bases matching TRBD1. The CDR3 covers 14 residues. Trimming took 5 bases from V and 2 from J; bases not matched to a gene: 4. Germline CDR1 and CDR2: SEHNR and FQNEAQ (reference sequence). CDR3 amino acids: CASSHGTATDTQYF. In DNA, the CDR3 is TGTGCCAGCAGCCACGGGACAGCCACAGATACGCAGTATTTT.

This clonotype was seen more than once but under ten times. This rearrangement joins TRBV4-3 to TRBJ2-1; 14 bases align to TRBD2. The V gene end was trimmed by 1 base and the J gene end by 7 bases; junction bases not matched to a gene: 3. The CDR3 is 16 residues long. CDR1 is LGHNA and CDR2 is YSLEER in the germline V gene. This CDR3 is CASSQVGLAGGNEQFF. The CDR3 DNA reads TGCGCCAGCAGCCAAGTAGGACTAGCGGGAGGAAATGAGCAGTTCTTC.

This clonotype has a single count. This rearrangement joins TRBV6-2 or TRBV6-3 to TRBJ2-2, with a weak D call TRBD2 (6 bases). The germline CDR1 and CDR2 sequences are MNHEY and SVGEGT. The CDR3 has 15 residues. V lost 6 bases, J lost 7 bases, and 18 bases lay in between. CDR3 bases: TGTGCCAGCAGCCCACGGCGGGGTCTGGGCGGGGAGCTGTTTTTT. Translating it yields CASSPRRGLGGELFF.

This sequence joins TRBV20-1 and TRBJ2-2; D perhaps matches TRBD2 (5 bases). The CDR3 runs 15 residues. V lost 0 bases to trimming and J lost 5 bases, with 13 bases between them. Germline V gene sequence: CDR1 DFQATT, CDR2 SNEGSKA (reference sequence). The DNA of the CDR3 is TGCAGTGCTAGAGAGTTGGGTAGGAGGACCGGGGAGCTGTTTTTT. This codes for CSARELGRRTGELFF.

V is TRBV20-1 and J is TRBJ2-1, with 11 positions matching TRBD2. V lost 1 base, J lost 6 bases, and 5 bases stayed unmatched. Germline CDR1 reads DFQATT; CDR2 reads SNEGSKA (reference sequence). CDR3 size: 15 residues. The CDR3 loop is CSARGLAGGFNEQFF. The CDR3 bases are TGCAGTGCTAGAGGTCTAGCGGGAGGCTTCAATGAGCAGTTCTTC.

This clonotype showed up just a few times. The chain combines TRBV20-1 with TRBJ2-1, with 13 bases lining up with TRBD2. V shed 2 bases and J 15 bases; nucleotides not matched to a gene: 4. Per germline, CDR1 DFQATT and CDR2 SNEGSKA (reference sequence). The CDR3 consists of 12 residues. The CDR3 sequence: CSARTSGREGFF. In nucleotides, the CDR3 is TGCAGTGCTAGAACTAGCGGGAGGGAGGGGTTCTTC.

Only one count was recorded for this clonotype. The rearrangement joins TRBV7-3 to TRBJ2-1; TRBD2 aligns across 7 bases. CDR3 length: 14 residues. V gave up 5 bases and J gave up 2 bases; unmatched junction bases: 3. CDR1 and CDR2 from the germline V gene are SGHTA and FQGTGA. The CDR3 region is CASSQSGAYNEQFF. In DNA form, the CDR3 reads TGTGCCAGCAGCCAAAGCGGGGCCTACAATGAGCAGTTCTTC.

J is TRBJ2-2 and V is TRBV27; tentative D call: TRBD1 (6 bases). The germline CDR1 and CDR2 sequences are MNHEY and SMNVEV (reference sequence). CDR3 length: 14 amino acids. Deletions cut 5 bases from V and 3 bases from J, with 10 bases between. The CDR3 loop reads CASSRYRDTGELFF. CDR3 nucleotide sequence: TGTGCCAGCAGTCGATACAGGGACACCGGGGAGCTGTTTTTT.

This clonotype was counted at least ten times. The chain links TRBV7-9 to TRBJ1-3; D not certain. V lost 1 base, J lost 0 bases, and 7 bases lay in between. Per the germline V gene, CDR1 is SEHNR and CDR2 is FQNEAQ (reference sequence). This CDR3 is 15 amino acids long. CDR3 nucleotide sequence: TGTGCCAGCAGCTTAGTTCTCCTCTCTGGAAACACCATATATTTT. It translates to CASSLVLLSGNTIYF. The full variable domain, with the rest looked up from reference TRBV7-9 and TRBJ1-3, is DTGVSQNPRHKITKRGQNVTFRCDPISEHNRLYWYRQTLGQGPEFLTYFQNEAQLEKSRLLSDRFSAERPKGSFSTLEIQRTEQGDSAMYLCASSLVLLSGNTIYFGEGSWLTVV.

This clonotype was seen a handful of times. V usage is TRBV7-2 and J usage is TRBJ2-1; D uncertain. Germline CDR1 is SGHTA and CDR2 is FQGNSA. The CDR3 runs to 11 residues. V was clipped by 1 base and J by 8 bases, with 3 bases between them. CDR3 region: CASSLDYEQFF. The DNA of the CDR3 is TGTGCCAGCAGCTTAGATTATGAGCAGTTCTTC.

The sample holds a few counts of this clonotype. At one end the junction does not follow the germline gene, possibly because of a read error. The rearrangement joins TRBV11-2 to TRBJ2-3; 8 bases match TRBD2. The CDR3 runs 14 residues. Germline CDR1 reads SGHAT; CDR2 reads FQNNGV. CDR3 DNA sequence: TGTGCCAGCAGGGCGGCGGGGGGCACAGATACGCAGTACTTT. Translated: CASRAAGGTDTQYF.